The 3 T cell receptor beta chains presented below share a single source sample, sequenced in a study of cytomegalovirus exposure and HLA in healthy donors. PCR involved 60 Vbeta and 13 Jbeta primers. Sequencing used immunoSEQ multiplex PCR; TCRdb keeps in-frame clones, though not all of them. Here the sample spans about 190,000 clones, around 81% being singletons. The sequenced sample was PBMCs. The receptors derive from a woman aged 18 to 35 in good health and CMV-seropositive.

The J gene is TRBJ2-7, the V gene TRBV15; D uncertain. Germline V gene data show CDR1 as LNHNV and CDR2 as YYDKDF (reference sequence). V dropped 5 bases and J dropped 0 bases, with 8 bases sitting between them. The CDR3 contains 13 residues. The CDR3 loop reads CATSSSGSYEQYV. The CDR3 nucleotides are TGTGCCACCAGCTCGTCAGGCTCCTACGAGCAGTACGTC.

The chain recombines TRBV7-7 with TRBJ2-5, with 9 bases aligning to TRBD2. This CDR3 has 16 residues. V gave up 3 bases and J gave up 5 bases; unmatched junction bases: 10. Looked up from germline, CDR1 is SSHAT and CDR2 is FNYEAQ (reference sequence). The chain's CDR3 is CASSFRPAGGRETQYF. The CDR3 coding sequence is TGTGCCAGCAGCTTCCGCCCGGCGGGGGGGCGTGAGACCCAGTACTTC. Together with reference TRBV7-7 and TRBJ2-5, the CDR3 gives the full variable domain: GAGVSQSPRYKVTKRGQDVTLRCDPISSHATLYWYQQALGQGPEFLTYFNYEAQPDKSGLPSDRFSAERPEGSISTLTIQRTEQRDSAMYRCASSFRPAGGRETQYFGPGTRLLVL.

This clone turned up a few times. The chain couples TRBV2 to TRBJ1-5, with unresolved D. Germline CDR1 reads SNHLY; CDR2 reads FYNNEI. This CDR3 has 15 residues. Trimming stripped 1 base from V and 9 bases from J, with 16 bases between. CDR3 nucleotides: TGTGCCAGCAGTGAAGAGGTCGTGAGGTTGCCGCCCCAGCATTTT. It is translated as CASSEEVVRLPPQHF.